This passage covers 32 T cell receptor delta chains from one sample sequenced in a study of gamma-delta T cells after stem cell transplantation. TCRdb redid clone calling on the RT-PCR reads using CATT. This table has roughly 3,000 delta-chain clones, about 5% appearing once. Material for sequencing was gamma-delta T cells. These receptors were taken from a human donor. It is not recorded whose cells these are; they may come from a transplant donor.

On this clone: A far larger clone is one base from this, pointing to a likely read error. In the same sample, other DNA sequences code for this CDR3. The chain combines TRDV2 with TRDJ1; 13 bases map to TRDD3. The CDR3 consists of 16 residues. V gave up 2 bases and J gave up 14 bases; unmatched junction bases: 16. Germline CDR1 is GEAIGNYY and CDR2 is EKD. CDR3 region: CACDKLLGDTAAGLIF. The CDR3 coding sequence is TGTGCCTGTGACAAGTTACTGGGGGATACGGCGGCAGGGCTTATCTTT.

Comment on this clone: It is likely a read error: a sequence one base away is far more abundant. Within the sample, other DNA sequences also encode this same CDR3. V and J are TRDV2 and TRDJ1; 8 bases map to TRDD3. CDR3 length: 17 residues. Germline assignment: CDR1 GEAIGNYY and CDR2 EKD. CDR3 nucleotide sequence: TGTGCCTGTGACACCCTACTAGGGGATACAAGGACCGACAAACTCATCTTT. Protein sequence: CACDTLLGDTRTDKLIF.

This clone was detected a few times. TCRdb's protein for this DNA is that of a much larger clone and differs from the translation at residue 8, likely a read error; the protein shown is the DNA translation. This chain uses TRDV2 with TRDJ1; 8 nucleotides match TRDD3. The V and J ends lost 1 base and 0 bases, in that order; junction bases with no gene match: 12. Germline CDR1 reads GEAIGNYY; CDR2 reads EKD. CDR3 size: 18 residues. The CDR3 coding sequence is TGTGCCTGTGACACGCTGACTGAGGGATACGAGAACACCGATAAACTCATCTTT. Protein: CACDTLTEGYENTDKLIF.

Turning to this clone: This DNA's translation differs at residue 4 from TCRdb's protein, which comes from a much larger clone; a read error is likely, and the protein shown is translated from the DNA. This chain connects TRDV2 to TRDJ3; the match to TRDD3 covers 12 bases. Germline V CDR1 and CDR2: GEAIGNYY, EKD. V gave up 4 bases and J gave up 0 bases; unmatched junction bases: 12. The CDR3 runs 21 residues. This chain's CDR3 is CACEPLGDTLKGSWDTRQMFF. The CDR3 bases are TGTGCCTGTGAACCACTGGGGGATACCCTTAAAGGCTCCTGGGACACCCGACAGATGTTTTTC.

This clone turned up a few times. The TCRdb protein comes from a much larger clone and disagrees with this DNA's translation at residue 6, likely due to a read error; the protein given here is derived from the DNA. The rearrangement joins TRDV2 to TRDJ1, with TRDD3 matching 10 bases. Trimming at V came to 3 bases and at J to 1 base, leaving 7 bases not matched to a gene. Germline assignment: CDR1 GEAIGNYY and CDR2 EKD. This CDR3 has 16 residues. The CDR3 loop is CACDPILGDSTDKLIF. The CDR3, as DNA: TGTGCCTGTGACCCTATACTGGGGGATTCCACCGATAAACTCATCTTT.

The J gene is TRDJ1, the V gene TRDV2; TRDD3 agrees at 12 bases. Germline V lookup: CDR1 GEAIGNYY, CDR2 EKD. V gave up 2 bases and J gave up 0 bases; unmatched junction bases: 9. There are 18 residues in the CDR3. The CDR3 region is CACDSLLGDTPDTDKLIF. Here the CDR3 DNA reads TGTGCCTGTGACAGCCTCCTGGGGGATACGCCGGACACCGATAAACTCATCTTT.

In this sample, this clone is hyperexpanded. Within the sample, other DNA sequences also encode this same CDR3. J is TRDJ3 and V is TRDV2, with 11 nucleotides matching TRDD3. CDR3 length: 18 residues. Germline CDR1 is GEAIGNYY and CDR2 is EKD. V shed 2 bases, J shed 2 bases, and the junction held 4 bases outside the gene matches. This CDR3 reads CACDILGDSTWDTRQMFF. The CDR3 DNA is TGTGCCTGTGACATACTGGGGGATAGTACCTGGGACACCCGACAGATGTTTTTC.

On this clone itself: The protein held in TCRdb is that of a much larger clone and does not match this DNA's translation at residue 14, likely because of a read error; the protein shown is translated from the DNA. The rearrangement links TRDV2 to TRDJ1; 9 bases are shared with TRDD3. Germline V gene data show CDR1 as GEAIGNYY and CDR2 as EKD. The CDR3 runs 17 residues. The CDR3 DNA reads TGTGCCTGTGACACCCTCTCTTCCCTCACTTCGGGGGATACACTCATCTTT. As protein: CACDTLSSLTSGDTLIF.

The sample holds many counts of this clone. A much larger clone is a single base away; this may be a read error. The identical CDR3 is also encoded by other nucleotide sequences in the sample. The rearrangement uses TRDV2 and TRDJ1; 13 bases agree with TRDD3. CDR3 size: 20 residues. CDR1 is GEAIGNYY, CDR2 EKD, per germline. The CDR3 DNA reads TGCGCCTGTGACACCGTCGCTGGAACTGGGGGATACGCAGTTAACGATAAACTCATCTTT. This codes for CACDTVAGTGGYAVNDKLIF.

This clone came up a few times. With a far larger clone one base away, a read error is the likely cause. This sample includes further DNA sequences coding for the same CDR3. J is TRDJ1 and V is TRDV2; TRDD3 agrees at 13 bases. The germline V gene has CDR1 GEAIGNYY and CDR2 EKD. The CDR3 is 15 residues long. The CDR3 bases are TGCGCCTGCCATACACTGGGGGATACGCGGGATAAACTCATCTTT. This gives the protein CACHTLGDTRDKLIF.

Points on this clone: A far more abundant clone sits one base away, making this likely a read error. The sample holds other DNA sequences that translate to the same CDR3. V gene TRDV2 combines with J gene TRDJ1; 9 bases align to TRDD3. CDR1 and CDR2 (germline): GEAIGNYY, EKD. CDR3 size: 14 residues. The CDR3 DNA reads TGTGCCTGCGACACCTGGGGGATCGCCGATAAACTCATCTTT. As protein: CACDTWGIADKLIF.

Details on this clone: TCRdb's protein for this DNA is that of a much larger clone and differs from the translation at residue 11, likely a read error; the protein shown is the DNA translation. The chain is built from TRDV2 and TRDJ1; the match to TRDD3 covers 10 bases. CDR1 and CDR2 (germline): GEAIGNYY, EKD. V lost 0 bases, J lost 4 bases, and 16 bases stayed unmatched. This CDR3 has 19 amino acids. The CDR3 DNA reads TGTGCCTGTGACACCGGAGGACTGGGGGATGCGCCGTCTGGCGATAAACTCATCTTT. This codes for CACDTGGLGDAPSGDKLIF.

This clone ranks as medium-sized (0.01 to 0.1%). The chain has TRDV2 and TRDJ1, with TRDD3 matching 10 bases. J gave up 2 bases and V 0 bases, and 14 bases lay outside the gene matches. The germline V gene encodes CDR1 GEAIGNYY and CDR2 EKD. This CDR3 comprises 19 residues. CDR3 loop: CACDTVHRLGDIVTDKLIF. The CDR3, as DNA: TGTGCCTGTGACACCGTCCATCGTCTGGGGGATATTGTAACCGATAAACTCATCTTT.

The CDR3 protein is CACDTMAGGYGTRTDKLIF. In DNA, the CDR3 is TGTGCCTGTGACACAATGGCTGGGGGATACGGGACAAGGACCGATAAACTCATCTTT. The chain combines TRDV2 with TRDJ1; the match to TRDD3 covers 12 bases. The CDR3 is made up of 19 amino acids. V dropped 1 base and J dropped 2; count of bases not matched to a gene: 13. Per germline, CDR1 GEAIGNYY and CDR2 EKD.

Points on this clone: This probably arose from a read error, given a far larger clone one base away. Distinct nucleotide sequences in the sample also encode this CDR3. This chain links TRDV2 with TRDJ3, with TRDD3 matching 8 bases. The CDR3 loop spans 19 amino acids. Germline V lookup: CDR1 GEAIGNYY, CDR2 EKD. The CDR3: CACDTVGDTSSWDTRQMFF. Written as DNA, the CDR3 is TGTGCCTGTGACACCGTAGGGGATACCAGCTCCTGGGACACCCGACAAATGTTTTTC.

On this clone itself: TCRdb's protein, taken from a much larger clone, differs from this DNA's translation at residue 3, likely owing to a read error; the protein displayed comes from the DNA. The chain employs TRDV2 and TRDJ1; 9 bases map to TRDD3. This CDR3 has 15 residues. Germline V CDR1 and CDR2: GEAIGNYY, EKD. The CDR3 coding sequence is TGTGCCCGTGACACCGCTGGGGGATTTTCCGATAAACTCATCTTT. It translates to CARDTAGGFSDKLIF.

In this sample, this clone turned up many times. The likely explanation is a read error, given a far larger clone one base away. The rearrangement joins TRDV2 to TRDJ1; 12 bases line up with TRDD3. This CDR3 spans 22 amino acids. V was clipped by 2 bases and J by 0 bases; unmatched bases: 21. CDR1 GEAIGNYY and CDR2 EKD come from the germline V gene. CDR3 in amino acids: CACDILGDTRGRKDVYTDKLIF. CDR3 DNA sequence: TGTGCCTGTGACATTCTGGGGGATACGCGGGGCCGCAAGGACGTTTACACCGATAAACTCATCTTT.

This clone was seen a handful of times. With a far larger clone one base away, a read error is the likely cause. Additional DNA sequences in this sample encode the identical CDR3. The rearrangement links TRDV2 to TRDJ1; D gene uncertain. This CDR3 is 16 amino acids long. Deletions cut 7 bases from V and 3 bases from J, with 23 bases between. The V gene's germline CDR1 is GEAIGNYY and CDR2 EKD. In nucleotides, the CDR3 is TGTGCCTGCGACGGCCTCCGAGGCGACGAGTCCGATAAACTCATCTTT. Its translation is CACDGLRGDESDKLIF.

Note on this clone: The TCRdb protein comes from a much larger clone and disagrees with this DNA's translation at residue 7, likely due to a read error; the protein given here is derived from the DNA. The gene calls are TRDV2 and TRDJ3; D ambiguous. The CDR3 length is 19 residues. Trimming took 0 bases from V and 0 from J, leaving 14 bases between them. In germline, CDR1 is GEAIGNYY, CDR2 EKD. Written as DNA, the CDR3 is TGTGCCTGTGACACCACTAGGGGCTATAGCTCCTGGGACACCCGACAGATGTTTTTC. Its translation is CACDTTRGYSSWDTRQMFF.

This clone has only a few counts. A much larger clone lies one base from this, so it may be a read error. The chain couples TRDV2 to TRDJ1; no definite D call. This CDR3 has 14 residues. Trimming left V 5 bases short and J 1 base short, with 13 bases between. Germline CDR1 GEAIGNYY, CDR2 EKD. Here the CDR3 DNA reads TGTGCCTGTGCACCCTTGACAGGCACCGATAAACTCATCTTT. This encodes CACAPLTGTDKLIF.

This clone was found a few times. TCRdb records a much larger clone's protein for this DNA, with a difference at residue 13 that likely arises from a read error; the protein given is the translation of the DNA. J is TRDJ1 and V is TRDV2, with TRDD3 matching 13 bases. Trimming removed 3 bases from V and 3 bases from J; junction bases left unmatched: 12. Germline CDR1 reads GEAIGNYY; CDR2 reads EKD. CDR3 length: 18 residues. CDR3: CACDVLGDTEGHADKLIF. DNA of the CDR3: TGTGCCTGTGACGTACTGGGGGATACGGAGGGGCACGCCGATAAACTCATCTTT.

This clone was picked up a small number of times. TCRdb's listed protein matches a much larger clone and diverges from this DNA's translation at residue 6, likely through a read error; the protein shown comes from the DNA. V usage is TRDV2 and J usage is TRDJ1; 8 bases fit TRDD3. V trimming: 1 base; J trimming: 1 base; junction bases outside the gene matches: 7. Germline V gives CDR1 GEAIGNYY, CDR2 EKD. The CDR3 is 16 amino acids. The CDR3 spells CACDTIAGGPTDKLIF. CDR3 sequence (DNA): TGTGCCTGTGACACAATTGCTGGGGGACCCACCGATAAACTCATCTTT.

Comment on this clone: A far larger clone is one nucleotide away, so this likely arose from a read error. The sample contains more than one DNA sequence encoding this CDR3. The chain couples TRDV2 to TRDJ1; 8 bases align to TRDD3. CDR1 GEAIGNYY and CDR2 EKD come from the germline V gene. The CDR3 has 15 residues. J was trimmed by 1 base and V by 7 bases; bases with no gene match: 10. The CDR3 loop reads CACFVLGVATDKLIF. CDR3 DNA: TGTGCCTGCTTCGTACTGGGGGTTGCCACCGATAAACTCATCTTT.

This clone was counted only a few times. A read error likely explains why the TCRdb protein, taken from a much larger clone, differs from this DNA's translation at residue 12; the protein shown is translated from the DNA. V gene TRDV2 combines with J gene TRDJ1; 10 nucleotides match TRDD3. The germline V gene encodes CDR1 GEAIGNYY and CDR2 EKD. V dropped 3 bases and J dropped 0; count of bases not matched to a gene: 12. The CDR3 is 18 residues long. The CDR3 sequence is CACDPVLGGYRHTDKLIF. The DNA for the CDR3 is TGTGCCTGTGACCCGGTCCTTGGGGGATACCGGCACACCGATAAACTCATCTTT.

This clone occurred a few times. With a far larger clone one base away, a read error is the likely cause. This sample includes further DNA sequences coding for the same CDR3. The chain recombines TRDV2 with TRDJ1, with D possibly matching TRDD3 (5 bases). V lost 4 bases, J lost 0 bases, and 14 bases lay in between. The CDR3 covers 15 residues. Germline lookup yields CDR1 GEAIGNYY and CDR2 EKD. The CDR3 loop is CACDTVGNHTDKLIF. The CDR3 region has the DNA TGTGCCTGTGATACCGTGGGGAATCACACCGATAAACTCATCTTT.

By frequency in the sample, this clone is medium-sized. CDR3 protein: CACDTLGDTAYTDKLIF. The CDR3 nucleotides read TGTGCCTGTGACACGCTGGGGGATACGGCGTACACCGATAAACTCATCTTT. The chain uses TRDV2 and TRDJ1, with 12 bases lining up with TRDD3. Germline V gene lookup returns CDR1 GEAIGNYY and CDR2 EKD. J was trimmed by 0 bases and V by 1 base; bases with no gene match: 5. This CDR3 is 17 amino acids long.

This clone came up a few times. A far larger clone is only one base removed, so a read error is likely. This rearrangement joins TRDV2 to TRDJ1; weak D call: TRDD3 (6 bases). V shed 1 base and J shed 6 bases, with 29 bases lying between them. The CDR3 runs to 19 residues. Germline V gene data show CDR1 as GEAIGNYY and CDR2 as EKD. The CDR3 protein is CACDTVPGDTRRSENKLIF. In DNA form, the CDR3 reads TGTGCCTGTGACACGGTACCGGGGGACACCAGGAGGTCTGAGAATAAACTCATCTTT.

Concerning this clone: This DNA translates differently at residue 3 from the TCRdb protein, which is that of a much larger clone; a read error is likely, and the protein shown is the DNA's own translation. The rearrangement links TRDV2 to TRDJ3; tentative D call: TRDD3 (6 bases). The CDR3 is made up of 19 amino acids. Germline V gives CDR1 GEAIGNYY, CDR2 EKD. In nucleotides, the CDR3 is TGTGCCCGTGACCCCCCTGGGGATTTAAGCTCCTGGGACACCCGACAGATGTTTTTC. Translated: CARDPPGDLSSWDTRQMFF.

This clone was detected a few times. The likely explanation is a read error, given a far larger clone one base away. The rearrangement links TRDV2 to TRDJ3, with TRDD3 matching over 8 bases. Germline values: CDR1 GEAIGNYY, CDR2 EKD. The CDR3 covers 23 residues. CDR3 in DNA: TGTGCCTGTGGCACCGTTGTCCGGGATACGCCGGAAGAAACCTCCTGGGACACCCGACAGATGTTTTTC. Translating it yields CACGTVVRDTPEETSWDTRQMFF.

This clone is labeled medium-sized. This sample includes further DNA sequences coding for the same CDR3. CDR3 sequence: CACDQLGWDTDKLIF. CDR3 bases: TGTGCCTGTGACCAGCTTGGTTGGGACACCGATAAACTCATCTTT. The chain combines TRDV2 with TRDJ1, with D uncertain. Trimming cost V 3 bases and J 0 bases, with 13 bases left between them. Germline CDR1 GEAIGNYY, CDR2 EKD. The CDR3 runs to 15 residues.

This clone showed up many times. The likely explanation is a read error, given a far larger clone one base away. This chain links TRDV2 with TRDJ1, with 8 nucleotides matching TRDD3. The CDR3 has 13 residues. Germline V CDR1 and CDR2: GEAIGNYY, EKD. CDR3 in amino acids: CARDTWGIDKLIF. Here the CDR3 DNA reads TGTGCCCGTGACACTTGGGGGATCGACAAACTCATCTTT.

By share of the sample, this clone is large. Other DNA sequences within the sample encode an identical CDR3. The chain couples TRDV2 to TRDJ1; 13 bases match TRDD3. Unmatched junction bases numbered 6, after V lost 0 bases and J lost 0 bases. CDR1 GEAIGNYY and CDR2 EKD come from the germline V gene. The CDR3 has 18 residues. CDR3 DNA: TGTGCCTGTGACACCATACTGGGGGATACGTATTACACCGATAAACTCATCTTT. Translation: CACDTILGDTYYTDKLIF.